This T cell receptor beta chain derives from a study of blood T cell repertoires in COVID-19. Clones were read by immunoSEQ multiplex PCR, and TCRdb kept only the in-frame ones, dropping some. The sample consists of 300,000 to 400,000 clones, around nine tenths of them appearing once. The CDR3 contains 14 residues. Trimming removed 2 bases from V and 5 bases from J, with 9 bases in between. Per the germline V gene, CDR1 is KGHSH and CDR2 is LQKENI. This TCR was recovered from an older woman with COVID-19, enrolled during active disease. Source material: peripheral blood. The chain recombines TRBV18 with TRBJ1-4; D perhaps matches TRBD1 (6 bases). The CDR3 protein is CASSPGGLNEKLFF. The CDR3 nucleotides read TGTGCCAGCTCACCAGGGGGCCTCAATGAAAAACTGTTTTTT.